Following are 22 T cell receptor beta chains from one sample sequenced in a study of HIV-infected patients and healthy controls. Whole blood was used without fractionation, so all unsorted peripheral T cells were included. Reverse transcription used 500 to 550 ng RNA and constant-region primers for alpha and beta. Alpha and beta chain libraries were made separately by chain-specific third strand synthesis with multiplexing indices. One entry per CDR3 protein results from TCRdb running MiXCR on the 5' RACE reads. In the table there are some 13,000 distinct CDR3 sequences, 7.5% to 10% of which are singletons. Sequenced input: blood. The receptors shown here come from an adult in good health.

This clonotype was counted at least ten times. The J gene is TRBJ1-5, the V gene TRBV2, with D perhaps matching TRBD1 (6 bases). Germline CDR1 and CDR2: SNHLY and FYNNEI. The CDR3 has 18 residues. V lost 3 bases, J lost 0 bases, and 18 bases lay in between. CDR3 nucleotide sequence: TGTGCCAGCAGTGAGGGAGATGGACAGTTCAATAGCAATCAGCCCCAGCATTTT. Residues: CASSEGDGQFNSNQPQHF.

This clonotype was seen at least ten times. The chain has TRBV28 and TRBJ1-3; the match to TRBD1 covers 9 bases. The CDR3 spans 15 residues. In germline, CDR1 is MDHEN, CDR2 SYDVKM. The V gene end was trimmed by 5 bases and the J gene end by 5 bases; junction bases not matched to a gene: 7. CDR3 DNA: TGTGCCAGCAGTCCTCGGGGACAGGGTAGAAACACCATATATTTT. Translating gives CASSPRGQGRNTIYF.

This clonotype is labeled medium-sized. In DNA form, the CDR3 reads TGTGCCAGCAGCCCGATCAGACTCAGCGAGTCTTCCTCTGGAAACACCATATATTTT. Translating it yields CASSPIRLSESSSGNTIYF. V gene TRBV6-6 combines with J gene TRBJ1-3; no firm D call. V shed 6 bases and J shed 0 bases, with 24 bases lying between them. Germline CDR1 MNHNY, CDR2 SVGAGI (reference sequence). The CDR3 runs to 19 residues.

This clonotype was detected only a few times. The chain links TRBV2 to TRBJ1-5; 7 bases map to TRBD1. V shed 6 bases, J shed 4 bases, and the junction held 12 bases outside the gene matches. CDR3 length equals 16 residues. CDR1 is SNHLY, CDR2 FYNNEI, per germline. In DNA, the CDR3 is TGTGCCAGCAGCACAGGGGTGTACGATTTAAATCAGCCCCAGCATTTT. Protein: CASSTGVYDLNQPQHF.

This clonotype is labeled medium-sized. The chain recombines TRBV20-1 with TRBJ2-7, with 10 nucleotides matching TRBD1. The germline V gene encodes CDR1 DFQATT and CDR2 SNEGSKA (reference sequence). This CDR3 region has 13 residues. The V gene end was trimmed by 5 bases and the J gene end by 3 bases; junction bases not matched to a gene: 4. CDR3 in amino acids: CSAGTGDFYEQYF. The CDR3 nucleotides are TGCAGTGCTGGGACAGGGGATTTCTACGAGCAGTACTTC.

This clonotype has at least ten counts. CDR3 in DNA: TGTGCCAGCAGTTACTGGGGACAGCGACAGAATCAGCCCCAGCATTTT. Residues: CASSYWGQRQNQPQHF. The rearrangement joins TRBV6-2 or TRBV6-3 to TRBJ1-5; TRBD1 matches 7 bases. Germline trimming cut 1 base from V and 4 bases from J; bases unmatched to any gene: 7. From germline, CDR1 is MNHEY and CDR2 SVGEGT. The CDR3 covers 16 residues.

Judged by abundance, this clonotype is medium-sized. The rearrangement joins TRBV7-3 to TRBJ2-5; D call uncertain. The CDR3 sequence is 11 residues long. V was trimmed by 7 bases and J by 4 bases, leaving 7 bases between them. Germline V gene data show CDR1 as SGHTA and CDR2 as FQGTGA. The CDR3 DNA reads TGTGCCAGCACCCCCGCAGAGACCCAGTACTTC. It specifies CASTPAETQYF.

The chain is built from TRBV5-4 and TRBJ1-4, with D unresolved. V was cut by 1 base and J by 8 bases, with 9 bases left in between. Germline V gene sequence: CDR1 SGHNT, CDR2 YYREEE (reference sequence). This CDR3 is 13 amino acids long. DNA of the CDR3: TGTGCCAGCAGCTTGTGGGTAGGGGAAAAACTGTTTTTT. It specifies CASSLWVGEKLFF.

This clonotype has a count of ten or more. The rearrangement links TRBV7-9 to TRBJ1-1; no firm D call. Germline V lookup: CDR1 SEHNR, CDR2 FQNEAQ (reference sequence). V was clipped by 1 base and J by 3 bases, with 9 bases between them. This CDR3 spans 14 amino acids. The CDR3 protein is CASSLGRTDTEAFF. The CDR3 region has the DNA TGTGCCAGCAGCTTAGGCCGGACCGACACTGAAGCTTTCTTT.

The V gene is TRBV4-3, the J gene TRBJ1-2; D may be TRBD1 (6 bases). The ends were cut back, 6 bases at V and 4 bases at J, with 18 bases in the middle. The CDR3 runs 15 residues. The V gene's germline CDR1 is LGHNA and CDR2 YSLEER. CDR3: CASSSSRAGVYGYTF. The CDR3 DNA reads TGCGCCAGCAGTTCCTCTCGGGCAGGGGTCTATGGCTACACCTTC.

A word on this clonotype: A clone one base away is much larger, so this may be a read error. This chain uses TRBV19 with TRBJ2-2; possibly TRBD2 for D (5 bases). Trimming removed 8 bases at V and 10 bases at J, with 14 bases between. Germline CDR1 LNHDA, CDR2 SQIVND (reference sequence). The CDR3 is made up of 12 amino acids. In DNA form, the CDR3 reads TGTGCCAGTGACACTAGGGCCGAGGAGCTGTTTTTT. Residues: CASDTRAEELFF.

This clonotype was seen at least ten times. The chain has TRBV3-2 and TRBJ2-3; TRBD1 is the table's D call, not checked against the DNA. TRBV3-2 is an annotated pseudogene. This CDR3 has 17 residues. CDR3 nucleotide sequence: TGTGCCAGCAGCCGAACGGGACAGGGGGTGGACACAGATACGCAGTATTTT. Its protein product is CASSRTGQGVDTDTQYF.

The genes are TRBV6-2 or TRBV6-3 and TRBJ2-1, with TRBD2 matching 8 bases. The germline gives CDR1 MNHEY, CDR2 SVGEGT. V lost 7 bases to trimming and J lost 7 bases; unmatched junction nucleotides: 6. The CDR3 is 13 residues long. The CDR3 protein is CASKTSDKNEQFF. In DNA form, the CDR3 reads TGTGCCAGCAAGACTAGCGATAAGAATGAGCAGTTCTTC.

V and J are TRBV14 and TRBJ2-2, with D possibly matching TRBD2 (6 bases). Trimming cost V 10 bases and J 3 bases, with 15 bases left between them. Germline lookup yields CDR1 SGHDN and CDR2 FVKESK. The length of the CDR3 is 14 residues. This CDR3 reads CATRPWGDTGELFF. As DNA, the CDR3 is TGTGCCACCCGACCCTGGGGGGACACCGGGGAGCTGTTTTTT.

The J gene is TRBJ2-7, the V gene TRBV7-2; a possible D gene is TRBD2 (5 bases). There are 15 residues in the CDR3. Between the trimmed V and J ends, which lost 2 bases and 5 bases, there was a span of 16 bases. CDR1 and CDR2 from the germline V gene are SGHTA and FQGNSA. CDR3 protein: CASSLSSVLGDEQYF. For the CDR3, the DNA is TGTGCCAGCAGCTTAAGTTCGGTGCTCGGGGACGAGCAGTACTTC.

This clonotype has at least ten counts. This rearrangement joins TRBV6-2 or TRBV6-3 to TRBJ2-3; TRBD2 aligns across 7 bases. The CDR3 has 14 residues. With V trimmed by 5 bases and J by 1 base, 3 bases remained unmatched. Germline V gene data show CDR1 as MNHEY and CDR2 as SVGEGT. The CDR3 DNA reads TGTGCCAGCAGTCTACGGGGGGGCACAGATACGCAGTATTTT. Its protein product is CASSLRGGTDTQYF.

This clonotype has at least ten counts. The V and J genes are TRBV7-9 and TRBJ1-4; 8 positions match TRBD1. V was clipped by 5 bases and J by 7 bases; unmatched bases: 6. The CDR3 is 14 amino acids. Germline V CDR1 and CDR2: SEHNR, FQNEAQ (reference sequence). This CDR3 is CASSMDRDREKLFF. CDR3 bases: TGTGCCAGCAGCATGGACAGGGATCGTGAAAAACTGTTTTTT.

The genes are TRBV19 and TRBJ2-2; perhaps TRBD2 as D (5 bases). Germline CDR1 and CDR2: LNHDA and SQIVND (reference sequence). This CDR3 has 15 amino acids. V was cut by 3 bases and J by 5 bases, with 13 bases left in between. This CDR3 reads CASSMAPPGTGELFF. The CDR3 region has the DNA TGTGCCAGTAGTATGGCCCCTCCGGGAACCGGGGAGCTGTTTTTT.

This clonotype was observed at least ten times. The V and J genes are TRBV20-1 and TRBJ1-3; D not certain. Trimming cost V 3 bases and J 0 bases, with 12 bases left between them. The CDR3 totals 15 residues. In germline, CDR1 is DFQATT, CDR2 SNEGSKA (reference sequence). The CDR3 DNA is TGCAGTGCTAGGGTGGACTCTTACTCTGGAAACACCATATATTTT. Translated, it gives CSARVDSYSGNTIYF.

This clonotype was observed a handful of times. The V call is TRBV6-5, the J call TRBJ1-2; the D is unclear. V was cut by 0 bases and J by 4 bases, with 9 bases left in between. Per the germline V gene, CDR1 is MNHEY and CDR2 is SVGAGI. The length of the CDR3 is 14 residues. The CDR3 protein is CASSYSDLSYGYTF. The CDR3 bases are TGTGCCAGCAGTTACTCGGACCTCTCCTATGGCTACACCTTC.

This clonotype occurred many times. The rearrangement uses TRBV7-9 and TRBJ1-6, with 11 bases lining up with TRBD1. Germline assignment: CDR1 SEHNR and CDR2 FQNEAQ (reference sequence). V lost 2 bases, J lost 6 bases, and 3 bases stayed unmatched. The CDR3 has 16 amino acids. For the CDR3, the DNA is TGTGCCAGCAGCTTATTGGGACAGGGGGTTAATTCACCCCTCCACTTT. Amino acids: CASSLLGQGVNSPLHF.

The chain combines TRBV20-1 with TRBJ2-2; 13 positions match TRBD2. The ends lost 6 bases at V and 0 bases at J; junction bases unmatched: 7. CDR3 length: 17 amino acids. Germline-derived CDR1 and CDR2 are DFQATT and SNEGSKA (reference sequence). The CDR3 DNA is TGCAGTGCCGCCGGACTAGCGGGGGTCGCGAACACCGGGGAGCTGTTTTTT. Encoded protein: CSAAGLAGVANTGELFF.